The TCR beta chain described here comes from a study of PD-1 blockade in classical Hodgkin lymphoma. This clone was observed a handful of times. Its specificity is unknown. All trial patients relapsed after autologous stem cell transplantation. Classification of best responses gave complete response, partial response or progressive disease. General observations from the study: With CD4+ cells, TCR diversity rose significantly by C4D1, but not with CD8+ cells.

Method: immunoSEQ multiplex PCR; TCRdb's copy keeps in-frame clones and lacks some. The sample lists 20,000 to 25,000 clones, around 86% occurring once. The material was peripheral blood mononuclear cells (PBMCs), obtained before the second cycle of nivolumab. The receptor was derived from a human donor with classical Hodgkin lymphoma.

Here the CDR3 reads CASSPRWKSSGNTIYF. For the CDR3, the DNA is TGTGCCAGCTCACCACGGTGGAAGAGCTCTGGAAACACCATATATTTT. The rearrangement joins TRBV18 to TRBJ1-3, with unresolved D. The CDR3 extends over 16 amino acids. Germline lookup yields CDR1 KGHSH and CDR2 LQKENI. V was trimmed by 1 base and J by 0 bases, leaving 10 bases between them. Complete variable domain (other parts from reference TRBV18 and TRBJ1-3): NAGVMQNPRHLVRRRGQEARLRCSPMKGHSHVYWYRQLPEEGLKFMVYLQKENIIDESGMPKERFSAEFPKEGPSILRIQQVVRGDSAAYFCASSPRWKSSGNTIYFGEGSWLTVV.